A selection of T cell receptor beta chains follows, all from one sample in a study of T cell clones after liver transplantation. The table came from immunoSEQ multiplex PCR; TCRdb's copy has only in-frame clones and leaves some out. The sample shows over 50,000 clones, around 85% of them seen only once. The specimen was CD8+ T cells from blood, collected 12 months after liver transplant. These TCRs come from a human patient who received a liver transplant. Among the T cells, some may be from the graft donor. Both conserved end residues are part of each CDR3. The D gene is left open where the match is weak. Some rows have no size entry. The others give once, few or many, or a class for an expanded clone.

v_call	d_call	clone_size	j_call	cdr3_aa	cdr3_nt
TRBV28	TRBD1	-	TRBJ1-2	CASSPWVVDAGGRRYTF	TGTGCCAGCAGTCCCTGGGTCGTTGATGCAGGGGGAAGAAGGTACACCTTC
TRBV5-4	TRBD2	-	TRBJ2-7	CASSPRGGSSYEQYF	TGTGCCAGCAGCCCAAGGGGCGGGAGCTCCTACGAGCAGTACTTC
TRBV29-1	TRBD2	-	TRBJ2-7	CSAFFAGGPHEQYF	TGCAGCGCCTTCTTTGCGGGAGGGCCCCACGAGCAGTACTTC
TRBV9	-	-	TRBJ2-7	CASSVGFGVSYEQYF	TGTGCCAGCAGCGTAGGGTTTGGGGTCTCCTACGAGCAGTACTTC
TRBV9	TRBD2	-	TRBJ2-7	CASSAQGGAGRYEQYF	TGTGCCAGCAGCGCGCAAGGAGGAGCGGGAAGGTACGAGCAGTACTTC
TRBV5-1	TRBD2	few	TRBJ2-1	CASRDRTSPSSYNEQFF	TGCGCCAGCAGGGATCGGACTAGCCCATCCTCCTACAATGAGCAGTTCTTC
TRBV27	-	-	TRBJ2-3	CASSFVAVLGTDTQYF	TGTGCCAGCAGTTTTGTAGCGGTACTGGGTACAGATACGCAGTATTTT
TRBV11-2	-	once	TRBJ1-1	CASSLDSSPEAFF	TGTGCCAGCAGCTTGGACAGCTCGCCTGAAGCTTTCTTT
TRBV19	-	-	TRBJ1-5	CASTTSGSQPQHF	TGTGCCAGTACCACTAGTGGGAGTCAGCCCCAGCATTTT
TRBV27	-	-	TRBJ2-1	CASSLWGALDNEQFF	TGTGCCAGCAGTTTATGGGGGGCCCTGGACAATGAGCAGTTCTTC
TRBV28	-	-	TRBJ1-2	CASSFGGFGGYTF	TGTGCCAGCAGTTTTGGGGGGTTTGGTGGCTACACCTTC
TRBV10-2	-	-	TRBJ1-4	CASSEGFRVGKLFF	TGCGCCAGCAGTGAGGGGTTTAGAGTGGGAAAACTGTTTTTT
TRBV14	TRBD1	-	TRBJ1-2	CASSQERAGGFPYGYTF	TGTGCCAGCAGTCAAGAGAGGGCAGGGGGCTTCCCCTATGGCTACACCTTC
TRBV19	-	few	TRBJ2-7	CASSQGMTYEQYF	TGTGCCAGTAGTCAGGGGATGACCTACGAGCAGTACTTC
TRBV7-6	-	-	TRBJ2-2	CASTLDGGELFF	TGTGCCAGCACCCTGGACGGTGGGGAGCTGTTTTTT
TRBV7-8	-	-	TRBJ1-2	CASSLRQGEYGYTF	TGTGCCAGCAGCTTACGGCAGGGAGAATATGGCTACACCTTC
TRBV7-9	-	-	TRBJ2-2	CASSLEELFF	TGTGCCAGCAGCTTAGAGGAGCTGTTTTTT
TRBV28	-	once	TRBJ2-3	CASRVDADTQYF	TGTGCCAGCAGAGTGGATGCAGATACGCAGTATTTT
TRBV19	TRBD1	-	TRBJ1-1	CASSPGQASEAFF	TGTGCCAGTAGTCCAGGACAGGCGTCTGAAGCTTTCTTT
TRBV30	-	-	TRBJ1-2	CAWRIYRDGYTF	TGTGCCTGGAGGATCTACAGGGATGGCTACACCTTC
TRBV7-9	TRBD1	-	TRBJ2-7	CASSWTGYEQYF	TGTGCCAGCAGCTGGACAGGCTACGAGCAGTACTTC
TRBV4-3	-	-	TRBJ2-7	CASSQGRGIGYEQYF	TGCGCCAGCAGCCAAGGGAGGGGGATTGGGTACGAGCAGTACTTC
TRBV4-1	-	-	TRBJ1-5	CASSQAPLARQPQHF	TGCGCCAGCAGCCAAGCCCCACTGGCAAGACAGCCCCAGCATTTT
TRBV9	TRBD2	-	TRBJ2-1	CASSVGTSGTYNEQFF	TGTGCCAGCAGCGTAGGGACTAGCGGCACCTACAATGAGCAGTTCTTC
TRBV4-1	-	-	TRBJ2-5	CASSQVGQETQYF	TGCGCCAGCAGCCAAGTCGGCCAAGAGACCCAGTACTTC
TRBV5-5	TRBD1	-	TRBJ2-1	CASSLLDREIDEQFF	TGTGCCAGCAGCTTGTTGGACAGGGAGATCGATGAGCAGTTCTTC
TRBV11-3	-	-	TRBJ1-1	CASRSAGSNEAFF	TGTGCCAGCAGATCCGCAGGGTCCAATGAAGCTTTCTTT
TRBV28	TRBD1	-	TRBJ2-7	CASRDRASYEQYF	TGTGCCAGCAGGGACAGGGCCTCCTACGAGCAGTACTTC
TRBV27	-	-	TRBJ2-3	CASSSQGTDTQYF	TGTGCCAGCAGTTCTCAGGGAACAGATACGCAGTATTTT
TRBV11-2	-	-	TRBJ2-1	CASSLGTRYPYNEQFF	TGTGCCAGCAGCTTAGGTACGCGCTACCCCTACAATGAGCAGTTCTTC
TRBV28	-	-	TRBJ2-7	CASSGYREVYEQYF	TGTGCCAGCAGTGGCTACAGGGAGGTCTACGAGCAGTACTTC
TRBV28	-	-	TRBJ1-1	CASRLKPPGGGTEAFF	TGTGCCAGCAGACTTAAGCCTCCGGGGGGTGGCACTGAAGCTTTCTTT
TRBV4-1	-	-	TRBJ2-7	CASSQEAVPSYEQYF	TGCGCCAGCAGCCAAGAAGCGGTTCCCTCCTACGAGCAGTACTTC
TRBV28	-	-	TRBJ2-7	CASSLGREYEQYF	TGTGCCAGCAGTTTGGGGCGGGAATACGAGCAGTACTTC
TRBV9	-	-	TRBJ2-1	CASSVGTGTQQFF	TGTGCCAGCAGCGTAGGGACCGGGACTCAGCAGTTCTTC
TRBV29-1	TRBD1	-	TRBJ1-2	CSDGTGEGDGYTF	TGCAGCGACGGGACAGGGGAGGGAGATGGCTACACCTTC
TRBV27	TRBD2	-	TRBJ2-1	CASSLGLAGVSDEQFF	TGTGCCAGCAGTTTGGGACTAGCGGGAGTATCTGATGAGCAGTTCTTC
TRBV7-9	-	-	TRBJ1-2	CASSLGRSPTRGYTF	TGTGCCAGCAGCTTAGGTAGGAGTCCCACCCGTGGCTACACCTTC
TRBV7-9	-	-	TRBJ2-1	CASSLATGDNNEQFF	TGTGCCAGCAGCTTAGCAACCGGTGACAATAATGAGCAGTTCTTC
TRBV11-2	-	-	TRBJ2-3	CASSLGVWAGGALTDTQYF	TGTGCCAGCAGCTTAGGGGTATGGGCCGGGGGCGCGTTAACAGATACGCAGTATTTT
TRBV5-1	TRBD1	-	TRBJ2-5	CASSWGTGAQETQYF	TGCGCCAGCAGCTGGGGGACAGGGGCCCAAGAGACCCAGTACTTC